The 15 T cell receptor beta chains reported below all come from one sample, sequenced in a study of T-cell reconstitution after alpha-beta-depleted transplantation in children (dated by TCRdb to about 2016). The library was made by PCR. Data came from an Illumina HiSeq 2500. Molecular barcoding was employed in the preparation of TCR libraries, with unique molecular identifiers being used to normalize TCRbeta repertoire quantification. TCRdb applied fastp at Q25 and MiXCR to the public reads, then kept only in-frame beta chains. Every CDR3 protein is listed once, alongside the most common genes and DNA of its rows. This sample holds around 530,000 distinct CDR3 sequences; 32% were observed only once. The top ten hold roughly 2.5% of the sample. The sample consisted of PBMCs from the stem cell graft donor, taken from the stem cell graft. These receptors all stem from a human donor who donated a stem cell graft to a child with aplastic anemia.

A few counts support this clonotype. This sequence joins TRBV29-1 and TRBJ2-7, with TRBD2 matching 10 bases. CDR1 and CDR2 (germline): SQVTM, ANQGSEA. Trimming at V came to 3 bases and at J to 2 bases, leaving 4 bases not matched to a gene. The CDR3 runs 14 residues. Here the CDR3 reads CSVDTTSGPYEQYF. CDR3 DNA sequence: TGCAGCGTTGATACGACTAGCGGGCCCTACGAGCAGTACTTC.

In this sample, this clonotype turned up a few times. CDR3 DNA sequence: TGTGCCAGCAGGCCCTGGGCGGGACAGGGTCTCGGCTACACCTTC. Protein: CASRPWAGQGLGYTF. The chain employs TRBV12-3 or TRBV12-4 and TRBJ1-2, with 9 bases aligning to TRBD1. V was clipped by 6 bases and J by 8 bases; unmatched bases: 13. The CDR3 sequence is 15 residues long.

The V call is TRBV12-3 or TRBV12-4, the J call TRBJ1-4; no clear D gene. This CDR3 contains 14 residues. Trimming left V 3 bases short and J 8 bases short, with 13 bases between. The CDR3 sequence: CASSLTSLGEKLFF. In DNA, the CDR3 is TGTGCCAGCAGTTTGACCAGTTTGGGGGAAAAACTGTTTTTT.

This chain's CDR3 is CASSLAGRGRAGDEQFF. In DNA, the CDR3 is TGCGCCAGCAGCTTGGCCGGGCGCGGGAGGGCGGGAGATGAGCAGTTCTTC. The chain has TRBV5-1 and TRBJ2-1; 9 nucleotides match TRBD2. V dropped 0 bases and J dropped 8; count of bases not matched to a gene: 12. The CDR3 spans 17 residues. CDR1 is SGHRS, CDR2 YFSETQ, per germline.

This clonotype was seen only a few times. The chain links TRBV12-3 or TRBV12-4 to TRBJ2-7; 10 nucleotides match TRBD2. Trimming cost V 6 bases and J 7 bases; bases outside gene matches: 12. The CDR3 has 15 amino acids. The CDR3 is CASSPTAGGPREQYF. In nucleotides, the CDR3 is TGTGCCAGCAGCCCGACAGCGGGAGGGCCAAGAGAGCAGTACTTC.

This chain connects TRBV27 to TRBJ2-5; weak D call: TRBD1 (6 bases). The V gene lost 5 bases and the J gene lost 2 bases, with 15 bases spanning the gap. Germline V gene lookup returns CDR1 MNHEY and CDR2 SMNVEV (reference sequence). The CDR3 runs to 15 residues. CDR3 residues: CASSPWTDPQETQYF. In DNA form, the CDR3 reads TGTGCCAGCAGTCCCTGGACAGACCCTCAAGAGACCCAGTACTTC.

This clonotype was found a few times. V is TRBV7-2 and J is TRBJ2-5; tentative D call: TRBD1 (6 bases). This CDR3 comprises 15 residues. Deletions cut 1 base from V and 4 bases from J, with 13 bases between. Germline V CDR1 and CDR2: SGHTA, FQGNSA. Here the CDR3 reads CASSLVKGRGETQYF. CDR3 in DNA: TGTGCCAGCAGCTTAGTAAAGGGCAGGGGAGAGACCCAGTACTTC.

This clonotype was found many times. The V call is TRBV28, the J call TRBJ2-6; 7 bases agree with TRBD2. There are 16 residues in the CDR3. V dropped 4 bases and J dropped 0; count of bases not matched to a gene: 3. Germline V lookup: CDR1 MDHEN, CDR2 SYDVKM. DNA of the CDR3: TGTGCCAGCAGTTCGGGGACTATCTCTGGGGCCAACGTCCTGACTTTC. Protein sequence: CASSSGTISGANVLTF.

This clonotype was observed a handful of times. The chain employs TRBV5-1 and TRBJ2-1, with a tentative D call TRBD2 (7 bases). The CDR3 consists of 17 residues. V was trimmed by 0 bases and J by 0 bases, leaving 13 bases between them. Germline CDR1 reads SGHRS; CDR2 reads YFSETQ. The CDR3 DNA reads as TGCGCCAGCAGCTTGGAAGGAGGGGGGGACTCCTACAATGAGCAGTTCTTC. It yields the protein CASSLEGGGDSYNEQFF.

CDR3 in DNA: TGTGCCAGCAGCTTAGTCCCTAGCGGAAGCACAGATACGCAGTATTTT. It codes for CASSLVPSGSTDTQYF. The V call is TRBV7-6, the J call TRBJ2-3; 7 nucleotides align to TRBD2. V was pared by 1 base and J by 0 bases, with 4 bases of the junction left unmatched. The CDR3 totals 16 residues. Germline lookup yields CDR1 SGHVS and CDR2 FNYEAQ.

The V gene is TRBV7-2, the J gene TRBJ1-3, with D uncertain. Germline V gene lookup returns CDR1 SGHTA and CDR2 FQGNSA. This CDR3 comprises 15 residues. Trimming stripped 2 bases from V and 0 bases from J, with 8 bases between. The CDR3 DNA is TGTGCCAGCAGCTTATTCGAAGACTCTGGAAACACCATATATTTT. Translated, it gives CASSLFEDSGNTIYF.

The chain combines TRBV6-2 or TRBV6-3 with TRBJ2-1, with 12 positions matching TRBD2. Trimming at V came to 7 bases and at J to 7 bases, leaving 11 bases not matched to a gene. The germline gives CDR1 MNHEY, CDR2 SVGEGT. The CDR3 is 16 amino acids. The CDR3 here is CASKFALGTSGNEQFF. CDR3 in DNA: TGTGCCAGCAAGTTTGCTCTAGGGACTAGCGGGAATGAGCAGTTCTTC.

This clonotype appeared a few times. The chain carries TRBV5-4 and TRBJ1-4; TRBD1 agrees at 9 bases. With V trimmed by 4 bases and J by 7 bases, 8 bases remained unmatched. Germline V gene lookup returns CDR1 SGHNT and CDR2 YYREEE (reference sequence). CDR3 length: 15 residues. CDR3 coding DNA: TGTGCCAGCAGCATCACGGACAGGGGTTTTGAAAAACTGTTTTTT. This gives the protein CASSITDRGFEKLFF.

This clonotype showed up many times. At one of its ends the junction is not consistent with the germline gene, which may arise from a read error. The genes are TRBV12-3 or TRBV12-4 and TRBJ2-7; TRBD2 agrees at 11 bases. There are 14 residues in the CDR3. The CDR3 loop is CASSIAGGDYEQYF. CDR3 nucleotides: TGTGCCAGCAGTATAGCGGGAGGGGACTACGAGCAGTACTTC.

In the case of this clonotype: This CDR3 is missing its conserved last phenylalanine or tryptophan, likely due to a read error. The rearrangement joins TRBV19 to TRBJ1-2; no clear D gene. This CDR3 has 13 residues. Germline values: CDR1 LNHDA, CDR2 SQIVND (reference sequence). V dropped 4 bases and J dropped 4 bases, with 10 bases sitting between them. Here the CDR3 DNA reads TGTGCCAGTAGTACGGACTCCCTCTATGGCTACACCATC. Amino acid sequence: CASSTDSLYGYTI.